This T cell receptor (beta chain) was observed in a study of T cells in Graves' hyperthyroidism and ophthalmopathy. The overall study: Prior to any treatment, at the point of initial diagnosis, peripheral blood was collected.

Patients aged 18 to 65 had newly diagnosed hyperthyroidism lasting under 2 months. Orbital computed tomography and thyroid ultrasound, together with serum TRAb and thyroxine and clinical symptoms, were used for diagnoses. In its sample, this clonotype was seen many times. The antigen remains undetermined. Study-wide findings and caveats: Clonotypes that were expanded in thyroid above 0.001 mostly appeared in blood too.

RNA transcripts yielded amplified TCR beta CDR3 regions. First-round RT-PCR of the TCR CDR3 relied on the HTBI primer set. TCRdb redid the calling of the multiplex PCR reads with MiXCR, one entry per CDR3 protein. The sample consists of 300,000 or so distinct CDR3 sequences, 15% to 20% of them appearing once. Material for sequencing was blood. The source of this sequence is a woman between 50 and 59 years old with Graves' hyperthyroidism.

This CDR3 is CAWSAKGFGYGYTF. The CDR3, as DNA: TGTGCCTGGAGTGCTAAGGGCTTTGGCTATGGCTACACCTTC. The chain carries TRBV30 and TRBJ1-2; D unresolved. Trimming cost V 1 base and J 4 bases, with 13 bases left between them. Germline lookup yields CDR1 GTSNPN and CDR2 SVGIG (reference sequence). This CDR3 comprises 14 residues.